Reported below is one TCR beta chain. CDR3 size: 14 residues. Germline trimming cut 7 bases from V and 1 base from J; bases unmatched to any gene: 5. CDR1 and CDR2 from the germline V gene are SGHDN and FVKESK. The data originate from a study of control samples from healthy donors and cancer patients. The table came from immunoSEQ multiplex PCR; TCRdb's copy has only in-frame clones and leaves some out. Here the sample spans nearly 9,500 clones, 91% being singletons. What was sequenced was PBMCs. The V gene is TRBV14, the J gene TRBJ1-1, with 8 bases fitting TRBD1. The receptor was isolated from a man between 60 and 75 years old with colorectal cancer. The CDR3 DNA follows: TGTGCCAGCAAAATGACAGGGGCGAACACTGAAGCTTTCTTT. It translates to CASKMTGANTEAFF.